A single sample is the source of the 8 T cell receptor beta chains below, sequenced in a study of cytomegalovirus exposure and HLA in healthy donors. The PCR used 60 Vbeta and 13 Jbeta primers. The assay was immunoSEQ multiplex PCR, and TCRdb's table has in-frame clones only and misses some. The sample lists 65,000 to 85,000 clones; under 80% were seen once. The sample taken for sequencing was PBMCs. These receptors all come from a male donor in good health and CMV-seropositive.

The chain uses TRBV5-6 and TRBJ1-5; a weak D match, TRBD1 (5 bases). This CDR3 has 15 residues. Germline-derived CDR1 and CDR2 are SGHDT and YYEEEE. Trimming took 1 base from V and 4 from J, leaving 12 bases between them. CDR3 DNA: TGTGCCAGCAGCTTGCGTTCAGGGTCGAATCAGCCCCAGCATTTT. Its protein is CASSLRSGSNQPQHF.

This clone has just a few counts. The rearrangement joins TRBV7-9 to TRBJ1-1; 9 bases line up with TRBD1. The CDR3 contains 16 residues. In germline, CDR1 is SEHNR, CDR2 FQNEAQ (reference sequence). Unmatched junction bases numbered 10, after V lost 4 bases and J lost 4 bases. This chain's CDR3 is CASSSSRATGGTEAFF. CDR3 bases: TGTGCCAGCAGCTCCTCCCGTGCGACAGGGGGCACTGAAGCTTTCTTT.

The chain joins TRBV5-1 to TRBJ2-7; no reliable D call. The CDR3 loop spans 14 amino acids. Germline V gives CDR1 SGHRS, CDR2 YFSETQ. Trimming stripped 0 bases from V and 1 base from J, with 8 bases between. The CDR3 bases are TGCGCCAGCAGCTTGGACGGGTATTCCTACGAGCAGTACTTC. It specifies CASSLDGYSYEQYF. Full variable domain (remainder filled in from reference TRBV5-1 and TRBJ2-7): KAGVTQTPRYLIKTRGQQVTLSCSPISGHRSVSWYQQTPGQGLQFLFEYFSETQRNKGNFPGRFSGRQFSNSRSEMNVSTLELGDSALYLCASSLDGYSYEQYFGPGTRLTVT.

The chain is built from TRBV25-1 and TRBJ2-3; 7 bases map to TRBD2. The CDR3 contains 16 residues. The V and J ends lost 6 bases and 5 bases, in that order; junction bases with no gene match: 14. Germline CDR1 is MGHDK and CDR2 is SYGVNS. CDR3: CASSPMGGDGRDTQYF. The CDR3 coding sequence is TGTGCCAGCAGCCCAATGGGGGGGGACGGGAGAGATACGCAGTATTTT.

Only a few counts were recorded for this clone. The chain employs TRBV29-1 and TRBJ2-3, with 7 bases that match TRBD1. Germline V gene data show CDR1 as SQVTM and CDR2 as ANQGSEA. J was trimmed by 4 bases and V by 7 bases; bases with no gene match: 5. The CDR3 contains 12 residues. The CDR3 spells CSGLQGSDTQYF. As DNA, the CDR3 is TGCAGCGGACTACAGGGGTCAGATACGCAGTATTTT.

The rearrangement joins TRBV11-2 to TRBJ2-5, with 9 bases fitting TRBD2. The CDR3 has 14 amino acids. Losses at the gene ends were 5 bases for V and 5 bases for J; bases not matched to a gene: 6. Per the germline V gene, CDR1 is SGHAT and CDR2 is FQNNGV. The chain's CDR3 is CASSLASGKETQYF. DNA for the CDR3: TGTGCCAGCAGCCTCGCTAGCGGGAAGGAGACCCAGTACTTC.

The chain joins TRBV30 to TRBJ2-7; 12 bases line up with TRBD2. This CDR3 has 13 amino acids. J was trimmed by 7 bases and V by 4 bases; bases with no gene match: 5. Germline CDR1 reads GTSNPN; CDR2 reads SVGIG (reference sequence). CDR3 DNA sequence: TGTGCCTGGAAACTAGCGGGGGGTGAAGAGCAGTACTTC. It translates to CAWKLAGGEEQYF.

The CDR3 region is CATSRGTGGDSGWHEQFF. CDR3 bases: TGTGCCACCAGCAGAGGGACTGGGGGCGACAGTGGCTGGCATGAGCAGTTCTTC. The genes are TRBV15 and TRBJ2-1; a possible D gene is TRBD1 (6 bases). There are 18 residues in the CDR3. Trimming left V 1 base short and J 8 bases short, with 24 bases between. Germline CDR1 and CDR2: LNHNV and YYDKDF (reference sequence). Full variable domain (missing parts from reference TRBV15 and TRBJ2-1): DAMVIQNPRYQVTQFGKPVTLSCSQTLNHNVMYWYQQKSSQAPKLLFHYYDKDFNNEADTPDNFQSRRPNTSFCFLDIRSPGLGDTAMYLCATSRGTGGDSGWHEQFFGPGTRLTVL.